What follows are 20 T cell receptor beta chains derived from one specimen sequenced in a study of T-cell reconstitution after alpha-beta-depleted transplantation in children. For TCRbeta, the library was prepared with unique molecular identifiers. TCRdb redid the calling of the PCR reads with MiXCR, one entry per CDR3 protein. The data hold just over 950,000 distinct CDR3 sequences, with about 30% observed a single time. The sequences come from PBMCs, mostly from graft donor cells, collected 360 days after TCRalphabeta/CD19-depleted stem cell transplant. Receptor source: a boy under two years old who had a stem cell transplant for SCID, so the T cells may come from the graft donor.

CDR3: CSVKRDTDTQYF. The CDR3 DNA reads as TGCAGCGTCAAGCGGGACACAGATACGCAGTATTTT. J is TRBJ2-3 and V is TRBV29-1; 7 positions match TRBD2. Trimming took 6 bases from V and 2 from J; bases not matched to a gene: 2. Germline CDR1 reads SQVTM; CDR2 reads ANQGSEA. This CDR3 contains 12 residues.

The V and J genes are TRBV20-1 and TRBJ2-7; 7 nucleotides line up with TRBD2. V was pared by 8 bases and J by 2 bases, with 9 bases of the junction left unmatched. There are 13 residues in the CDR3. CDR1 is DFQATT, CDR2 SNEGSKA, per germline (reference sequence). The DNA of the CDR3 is TGCAGTACGCACTTGGGGACTACCTACGAGCAGTACTTC. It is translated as CSTHLGTTYEQYF.

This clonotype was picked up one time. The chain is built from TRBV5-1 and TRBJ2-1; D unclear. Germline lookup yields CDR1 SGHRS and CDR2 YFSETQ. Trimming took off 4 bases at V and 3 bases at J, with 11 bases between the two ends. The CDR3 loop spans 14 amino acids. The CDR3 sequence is CASSLRTVYNEQFF. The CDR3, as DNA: TGCGCCAGCAGCCTGAGGACGGTCTACAATGAGCAGTTCTTC.

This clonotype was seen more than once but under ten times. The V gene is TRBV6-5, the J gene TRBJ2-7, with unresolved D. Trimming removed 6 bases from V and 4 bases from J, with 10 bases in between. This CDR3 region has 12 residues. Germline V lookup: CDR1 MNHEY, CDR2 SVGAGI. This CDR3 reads CASSRNRYEQYF. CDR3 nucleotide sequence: TGTGCCAGCAGCCGAAACCGATACGAGCAGTACTTC.

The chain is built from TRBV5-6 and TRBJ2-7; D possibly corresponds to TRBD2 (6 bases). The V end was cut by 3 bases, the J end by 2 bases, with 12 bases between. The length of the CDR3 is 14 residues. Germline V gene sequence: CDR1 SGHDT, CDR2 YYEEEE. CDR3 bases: TGTGCCAGCAGCTGGGGGGACGGCCCCTACGAGCAGTACTTC. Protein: CASSWGDGPYEQYF.

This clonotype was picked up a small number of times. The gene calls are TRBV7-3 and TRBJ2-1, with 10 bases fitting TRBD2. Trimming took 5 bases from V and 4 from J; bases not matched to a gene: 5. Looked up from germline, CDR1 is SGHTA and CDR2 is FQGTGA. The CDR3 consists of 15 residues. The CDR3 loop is CASSRTSGKYNEQFF. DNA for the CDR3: TGTGCCAGCAGCCGCACTAGCGGGAAATACAATGAGCAGTTCTTC.

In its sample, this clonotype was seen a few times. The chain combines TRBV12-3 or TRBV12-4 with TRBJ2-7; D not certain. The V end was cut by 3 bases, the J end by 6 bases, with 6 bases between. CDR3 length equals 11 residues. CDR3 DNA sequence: TGTGCCAGCAGTTTTTCCAGCGAGCAGTACTTC. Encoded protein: CASSFSSEQYF.

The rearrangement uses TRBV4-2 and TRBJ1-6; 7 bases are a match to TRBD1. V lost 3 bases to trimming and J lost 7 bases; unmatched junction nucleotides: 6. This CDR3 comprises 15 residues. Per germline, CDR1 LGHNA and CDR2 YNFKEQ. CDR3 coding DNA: TGTGCCAGCAGCCACTACAGGGGTGGGAATTCACCCCTCCACTTT. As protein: CASSHYRGGNSPLHF.

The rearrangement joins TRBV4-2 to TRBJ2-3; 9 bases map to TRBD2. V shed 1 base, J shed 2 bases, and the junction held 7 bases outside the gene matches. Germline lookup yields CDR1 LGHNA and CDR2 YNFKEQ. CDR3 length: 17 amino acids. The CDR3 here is CASSQGRASGDTDTQYF. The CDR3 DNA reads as TGTGCCAGCAGCCAAGGGCGGGCTAGCGGGGACACAGATACGCAGTATTTT.

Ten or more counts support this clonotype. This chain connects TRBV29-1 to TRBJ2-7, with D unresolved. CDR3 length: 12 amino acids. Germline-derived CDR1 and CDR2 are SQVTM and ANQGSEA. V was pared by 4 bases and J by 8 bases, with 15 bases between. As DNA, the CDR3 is TGCAGCGTTGTGGCCCCATATGGCAAGCAGTACTTC. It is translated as CSVVAPYGKQYF.

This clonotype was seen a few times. The DNA of the CDR3 is TGTGCCAGCAGCTCTATAAGGGGGATGCGGACAACTAATGAAAAACTGTTTTTT. Amino acid sequence: CASSSIRGMRTTNEKLFF. The chain employs TRBV11-1 and TRBJ1-4; maybe TRBD1 (6 bases). Trimming pared 4 bases from V and 0 bases from J, leaving 18 bases between. Germline loops: CDR1 SGHAT, CDR2 FQDESV (reference sequence). The CDR3 covers 18 residues.

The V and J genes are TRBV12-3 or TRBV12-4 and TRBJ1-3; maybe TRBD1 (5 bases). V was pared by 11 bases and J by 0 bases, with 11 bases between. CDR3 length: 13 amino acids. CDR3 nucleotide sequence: TGTGCCGTGGGGCGGAACTCTGGAAACACCATATATTTT. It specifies CAVGRNSGNTIYF.

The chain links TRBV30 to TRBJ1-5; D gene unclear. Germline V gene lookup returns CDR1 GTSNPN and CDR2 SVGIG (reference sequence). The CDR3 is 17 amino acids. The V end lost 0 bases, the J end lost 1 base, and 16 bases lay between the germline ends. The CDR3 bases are TGTGCCTGGAGTGTTTCTCGAGAAACCCTAAGCAATCAGCCCCAGCATTTT. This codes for CAWSVSRETLSNQPQHF.

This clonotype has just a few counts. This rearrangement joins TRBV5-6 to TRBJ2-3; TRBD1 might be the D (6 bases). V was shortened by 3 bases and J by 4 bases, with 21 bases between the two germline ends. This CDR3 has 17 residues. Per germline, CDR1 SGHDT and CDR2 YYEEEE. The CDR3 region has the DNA TGTGCCAGCAGCTCGACCGAAAGGGGGAAAGGATCAGATACGCAGTATTTT. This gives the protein CASSSTERGKGSDTQYF.

CDR3 in amino acids: CASSQVARTGDNEQFF. In DNA, the CDR3 is TGTGCCAGCAGCCAAGTCGCCCGCACAGGGGACAATGAGCAGTTCTTC. The chain recombines TRBV4-2 with TRBJ2-1, with 7 bases lining up with TRBD1. After removal of 1 base from V and 5 bases from J, the junction contained 8 bases not matched to a gene. The CDR3 is made up of 16 amino acids. Germline CDR1 LGHNA, CDR2 YNFKEQ.

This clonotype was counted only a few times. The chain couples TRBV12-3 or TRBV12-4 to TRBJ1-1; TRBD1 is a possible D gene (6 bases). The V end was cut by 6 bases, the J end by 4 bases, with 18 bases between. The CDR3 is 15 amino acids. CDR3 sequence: CASRLAGAQVTEAFF. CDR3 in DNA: TGTGCCAGCAGACTCGCAGGGGCCCAGGTCACTGAAGCTTTCTTT.

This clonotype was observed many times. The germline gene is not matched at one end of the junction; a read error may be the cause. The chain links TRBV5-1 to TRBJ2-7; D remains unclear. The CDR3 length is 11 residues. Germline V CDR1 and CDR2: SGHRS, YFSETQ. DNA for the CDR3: TGTGCCAGCAGTAACTCCTACGAGCAGTACTTC. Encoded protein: CASSNSYEQYF.

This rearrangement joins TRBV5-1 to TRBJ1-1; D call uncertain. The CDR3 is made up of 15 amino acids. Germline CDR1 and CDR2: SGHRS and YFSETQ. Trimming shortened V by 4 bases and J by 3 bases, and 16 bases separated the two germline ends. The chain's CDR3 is CASSHAGLGDTEAFF. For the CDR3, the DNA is TGCGCCAGCAGCCATGCTGGGCTAGGAGACACTGAAGCTTTCTTT.

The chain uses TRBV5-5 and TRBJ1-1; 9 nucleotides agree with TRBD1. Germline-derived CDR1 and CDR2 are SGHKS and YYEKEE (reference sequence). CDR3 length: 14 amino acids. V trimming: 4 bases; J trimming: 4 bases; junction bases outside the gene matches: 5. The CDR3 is CASSEGTGFTEAFF. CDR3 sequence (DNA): TGTGCCAGCAGCGAAGGGACAGGGTTCACTGAAGCTTTCTTT.

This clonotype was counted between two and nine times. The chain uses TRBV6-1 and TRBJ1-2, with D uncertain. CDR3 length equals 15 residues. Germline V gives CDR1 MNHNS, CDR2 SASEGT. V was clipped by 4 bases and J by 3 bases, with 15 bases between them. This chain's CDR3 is CASSAEEVWDYGYTF. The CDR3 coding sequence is TGTGCCAGCAGTGCAGAGGAGGTTTGGGACTATGGCTACACCTTC.